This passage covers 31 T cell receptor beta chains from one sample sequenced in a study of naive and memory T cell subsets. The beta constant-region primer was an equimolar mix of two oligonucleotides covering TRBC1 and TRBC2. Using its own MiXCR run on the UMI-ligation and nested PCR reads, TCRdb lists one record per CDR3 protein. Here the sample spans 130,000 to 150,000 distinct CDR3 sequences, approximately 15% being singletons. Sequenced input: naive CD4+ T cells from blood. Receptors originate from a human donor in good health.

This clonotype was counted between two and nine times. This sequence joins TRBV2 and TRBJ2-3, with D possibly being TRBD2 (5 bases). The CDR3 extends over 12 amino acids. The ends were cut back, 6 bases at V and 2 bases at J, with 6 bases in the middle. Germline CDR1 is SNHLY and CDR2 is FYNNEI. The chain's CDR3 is CASREDTDTQYF. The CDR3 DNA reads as TGTGCCAGCAGGGAGGACACAGATACGCAGTATTTT.

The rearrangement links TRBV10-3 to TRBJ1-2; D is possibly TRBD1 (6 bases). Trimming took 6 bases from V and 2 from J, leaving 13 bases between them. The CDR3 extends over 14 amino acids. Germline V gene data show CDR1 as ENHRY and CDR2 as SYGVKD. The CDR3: CAIRSDRSNYGYTF. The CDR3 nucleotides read TGTGCCATCAGAAGTGACAGGTCCAACTATGGCTACACCTTC.

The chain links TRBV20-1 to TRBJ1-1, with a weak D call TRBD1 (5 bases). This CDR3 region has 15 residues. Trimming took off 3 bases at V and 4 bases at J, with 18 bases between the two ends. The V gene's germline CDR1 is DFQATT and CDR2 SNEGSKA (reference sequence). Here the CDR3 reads CSASGGLVLSTEAFF. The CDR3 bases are TGCAGTGCTAGTGGGGGTTTAGTTCTGAGCACTGAAGCTTTCTTT.

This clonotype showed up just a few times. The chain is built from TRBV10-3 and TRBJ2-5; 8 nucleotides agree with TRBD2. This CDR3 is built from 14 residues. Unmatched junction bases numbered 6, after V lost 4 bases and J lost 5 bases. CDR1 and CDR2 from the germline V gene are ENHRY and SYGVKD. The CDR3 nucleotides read TGTGCCATCAGTGGTCTAGCGGGCAGGGAGACCCAGTACTTC. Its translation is CAISGLAGRETQYF.

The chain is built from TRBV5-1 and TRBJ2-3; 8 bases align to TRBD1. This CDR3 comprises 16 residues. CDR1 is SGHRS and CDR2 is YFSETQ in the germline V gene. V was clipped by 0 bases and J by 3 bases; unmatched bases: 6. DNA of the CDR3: TGCGCCAGCAGCTTGGCAGACAGGGGTAGAACAGATACGCAGTATTTT. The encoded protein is CASSLADRGRTDTQYF. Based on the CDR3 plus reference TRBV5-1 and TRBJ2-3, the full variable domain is KAGVTQTPRYLIKTRGQQVTLSCSPISGHRSVSWYQQTPGQGLQFLFEYFSETQRNKGNFPGRFSGRQFSNSRSEMNVSTLELGDSALYLCASSLADRGRTDTQYFGPGTRLTVL.

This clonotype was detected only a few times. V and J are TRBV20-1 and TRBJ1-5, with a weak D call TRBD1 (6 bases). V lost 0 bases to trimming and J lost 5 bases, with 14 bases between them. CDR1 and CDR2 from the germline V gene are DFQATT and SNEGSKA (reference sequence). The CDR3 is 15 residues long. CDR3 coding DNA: TGCAGTGCTAGAGATAGCGGCAGGGGCGATCAGCCCCAGCATTTT. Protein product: CSARDSGRGDQPQHF.

The CDR3 sequence is CSARDSGQGPNTGELFF. The DNA of the CDR3 is TGCAGTGCTAGAGATTCAGGACAGGGCCCGAACACCGGGGAGCTGTTTTTT. The chain carries TRBV20-1 and TRBJ2-2; 8 bases are a match to TRBD1. Germline V gene sequence: CDR1 DFQATT, CDR2 SNEGSKA (reference sequence). The CDR3 is made up of 17 amino acids. Trimming at V came to 0 bases and at J to 0 bases, leaving 6 bases not matched to a gene.

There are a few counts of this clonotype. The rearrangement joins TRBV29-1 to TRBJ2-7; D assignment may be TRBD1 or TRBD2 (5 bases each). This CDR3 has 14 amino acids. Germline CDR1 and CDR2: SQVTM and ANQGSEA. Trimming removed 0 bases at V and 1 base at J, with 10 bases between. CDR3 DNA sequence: TGCAGCGTTGAAGATCGGGGCCGATCCTACGAGCAGTACTTC. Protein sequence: CSVEDRGRSYEQYF.

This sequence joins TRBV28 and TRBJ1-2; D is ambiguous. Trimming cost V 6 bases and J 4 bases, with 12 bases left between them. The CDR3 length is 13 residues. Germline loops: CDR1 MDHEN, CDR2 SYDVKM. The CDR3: CASRGPRCYGYTF. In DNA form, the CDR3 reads TGTGCCAGCAGAGGGCCCCGTTGCTATGGCTACACCTTC.

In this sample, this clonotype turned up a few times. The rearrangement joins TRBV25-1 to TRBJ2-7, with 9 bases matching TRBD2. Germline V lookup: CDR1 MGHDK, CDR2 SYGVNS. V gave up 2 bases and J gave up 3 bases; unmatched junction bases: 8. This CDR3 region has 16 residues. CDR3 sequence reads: CASSERLVSGGYEQYF. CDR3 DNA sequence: TGTGCCAGCAGTGAAAGGTTGGTTAGCGGGGGCTACGAGCAGTACTTC.

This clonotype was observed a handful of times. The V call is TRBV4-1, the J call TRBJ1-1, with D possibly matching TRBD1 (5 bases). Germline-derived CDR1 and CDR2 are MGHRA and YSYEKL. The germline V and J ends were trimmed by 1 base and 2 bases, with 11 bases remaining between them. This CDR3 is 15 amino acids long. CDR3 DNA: TGCGCCAGCAGCCAAGGACCGACAGAAAACACTGAAGCTTTCTTT. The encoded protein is CASSQGPTENTEAFF.

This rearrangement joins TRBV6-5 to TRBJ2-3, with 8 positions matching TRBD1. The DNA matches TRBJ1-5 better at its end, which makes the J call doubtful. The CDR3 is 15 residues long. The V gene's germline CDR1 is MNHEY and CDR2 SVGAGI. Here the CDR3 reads CASSYSPGGRDTQHF. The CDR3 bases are TGTGCCAGCAGTTACTCGCCAGGGGGCAGAGATACGCAGCATTTT.

The CDR3 DNA follows: TGCAGTGCTAACTTCTATGAGCAGTTCTTC. Residues: CSANFYEQFF. This rearrangement joins TRBV20-1 to TRBJ2-1, with D hard to call. Germline V lookup: CDR1 DFQATT, CDR2 SNEGSKA (reference sequence). The CDR3 length is 10 residues. V lost 4 bases, J lost 8 bases, and 6 bases lay in between.

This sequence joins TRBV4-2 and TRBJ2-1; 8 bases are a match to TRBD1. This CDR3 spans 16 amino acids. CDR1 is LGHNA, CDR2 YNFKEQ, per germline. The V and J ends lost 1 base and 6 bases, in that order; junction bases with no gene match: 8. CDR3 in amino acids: CASSQGQGAILNEQFF. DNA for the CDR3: TGTGCCAGCAGCCAAGGTCAGGGGGCGATCCTCAATGAGCAGTTCTTC.

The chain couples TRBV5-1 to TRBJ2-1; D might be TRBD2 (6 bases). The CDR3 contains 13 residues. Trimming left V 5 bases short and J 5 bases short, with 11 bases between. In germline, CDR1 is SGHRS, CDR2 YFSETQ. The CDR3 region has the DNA TGCGCCAGCAGTATCGGCGGGGACAATGAGCAGTTCTTC. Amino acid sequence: CASSIGGDNEQFF.

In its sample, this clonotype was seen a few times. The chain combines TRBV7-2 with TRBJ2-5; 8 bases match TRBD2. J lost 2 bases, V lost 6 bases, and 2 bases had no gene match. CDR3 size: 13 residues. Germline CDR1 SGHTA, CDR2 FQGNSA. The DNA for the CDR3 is TGTGCCAGCAGGTCTAGCGGGCAAGAGACCCAGTACTTC. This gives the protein CASRSSGQETQYF.

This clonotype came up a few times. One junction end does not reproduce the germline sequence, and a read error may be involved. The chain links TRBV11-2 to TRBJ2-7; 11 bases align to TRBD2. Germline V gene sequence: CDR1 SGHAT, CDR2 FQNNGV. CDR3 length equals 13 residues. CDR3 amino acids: CASSQEHQTSGTF. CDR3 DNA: TGTGCCAGCAGCCAAGAACACCAGACTAGCGGGACATTC. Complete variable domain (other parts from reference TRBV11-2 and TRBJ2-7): EAGVAQSPRYKIIEKRQSVAFWCNPISGHATLYWYQQILGQGPKLLIQFQNNGVVDDSQLPKDRFSAERLKGVDSTLKIQPAKLEDSAVYLCASSQEHQTSGTFGPGTRLTVT.

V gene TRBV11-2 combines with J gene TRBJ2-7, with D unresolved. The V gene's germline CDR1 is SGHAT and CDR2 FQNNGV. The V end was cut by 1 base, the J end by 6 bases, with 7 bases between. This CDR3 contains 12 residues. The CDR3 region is CASSLGVPEQYF. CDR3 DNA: TGTGCCAGCAGCTTAGGGGTTCCCGAGCAGTACTTC.

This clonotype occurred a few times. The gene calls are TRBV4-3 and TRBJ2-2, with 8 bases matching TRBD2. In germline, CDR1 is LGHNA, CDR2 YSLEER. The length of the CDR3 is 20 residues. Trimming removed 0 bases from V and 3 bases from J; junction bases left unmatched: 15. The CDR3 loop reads CASSQELGAGVRLDTGELFF. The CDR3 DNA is TGCGCCAGCAGCCAAGAACTGGGAGCGGGAGTTCGTTTGGACACCGGGGAGCTGTTTTTT.

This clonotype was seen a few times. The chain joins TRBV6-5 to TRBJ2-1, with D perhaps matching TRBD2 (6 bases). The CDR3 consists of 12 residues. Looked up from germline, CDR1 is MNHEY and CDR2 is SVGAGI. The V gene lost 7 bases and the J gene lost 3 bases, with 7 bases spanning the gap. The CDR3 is CASKGLYNEQFF. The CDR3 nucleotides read TGTGCCAGCAAGGGACTCTACAATGAGCAGTTCTTC.

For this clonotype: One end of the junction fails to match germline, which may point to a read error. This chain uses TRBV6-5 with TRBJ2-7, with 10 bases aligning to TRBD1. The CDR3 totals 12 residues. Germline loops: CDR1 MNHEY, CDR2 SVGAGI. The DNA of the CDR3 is TGTGCCAGCAGTAGACAGGGGGCGAGGCCCCTTTTC. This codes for CASSRQGARPLF.

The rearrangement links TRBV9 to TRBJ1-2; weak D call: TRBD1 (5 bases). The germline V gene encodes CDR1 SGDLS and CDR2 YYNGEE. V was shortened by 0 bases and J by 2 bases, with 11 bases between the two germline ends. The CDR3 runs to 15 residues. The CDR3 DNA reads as TGTGCCAGCAGCGTAGAGGCAGGGCTCAACTATGGCTACACCTTC. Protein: CASSVEAGLNYGYTF.

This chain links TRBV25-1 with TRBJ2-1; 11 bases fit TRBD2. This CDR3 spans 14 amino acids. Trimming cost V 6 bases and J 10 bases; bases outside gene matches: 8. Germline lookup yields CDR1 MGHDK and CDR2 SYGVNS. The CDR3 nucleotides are TGTGCCAGCAGCACTAGCGGGAGCGTATTGGAGCAGTTCTTC. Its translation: CASSTSGSVLEQFF.

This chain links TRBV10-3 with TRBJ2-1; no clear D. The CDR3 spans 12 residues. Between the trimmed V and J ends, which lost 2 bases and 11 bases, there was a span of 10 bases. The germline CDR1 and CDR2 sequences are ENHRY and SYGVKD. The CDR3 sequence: CAISESSPKQFF. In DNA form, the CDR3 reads TGTGCCATCAGTGAGAGCAGCCCGAAGCAGTTCTTC.

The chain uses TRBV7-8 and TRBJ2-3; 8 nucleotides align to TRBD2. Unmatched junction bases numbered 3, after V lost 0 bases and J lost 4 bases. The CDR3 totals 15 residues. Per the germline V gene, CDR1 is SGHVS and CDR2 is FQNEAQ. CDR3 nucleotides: TGTGCCAGCAGCTTAGCCGGCGGGGGGTCAGATACGCAGTATTTT. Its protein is CASSLAGGGSDTQYF.

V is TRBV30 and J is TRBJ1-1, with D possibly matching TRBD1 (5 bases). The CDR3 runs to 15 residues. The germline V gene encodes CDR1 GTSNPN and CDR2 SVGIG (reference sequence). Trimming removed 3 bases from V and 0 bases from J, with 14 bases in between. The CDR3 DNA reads TGTGCCTGGAGGAAAGGGGAGCTCTTGAACACTGAAGCTTTCTTT. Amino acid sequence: CAWRKGELLNTEAFF.

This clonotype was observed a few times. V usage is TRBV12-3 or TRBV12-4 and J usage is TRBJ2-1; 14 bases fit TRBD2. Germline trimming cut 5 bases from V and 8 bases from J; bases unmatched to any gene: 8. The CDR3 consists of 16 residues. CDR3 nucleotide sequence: TGTGCCAGCAGTGAGGGACTAGCGGGAGACCCCGATGAGCAGTTCTTC. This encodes CASSEGLAGDPDEQFF.

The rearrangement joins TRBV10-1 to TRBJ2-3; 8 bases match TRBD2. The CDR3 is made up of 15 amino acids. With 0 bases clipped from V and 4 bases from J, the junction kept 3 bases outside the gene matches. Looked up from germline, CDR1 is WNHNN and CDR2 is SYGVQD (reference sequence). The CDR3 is CASSESSGLADTQYF. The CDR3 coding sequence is TGCGCCAGCAGTGAGTCATCGGGACTAGCAGATACGCAGTATTTT.

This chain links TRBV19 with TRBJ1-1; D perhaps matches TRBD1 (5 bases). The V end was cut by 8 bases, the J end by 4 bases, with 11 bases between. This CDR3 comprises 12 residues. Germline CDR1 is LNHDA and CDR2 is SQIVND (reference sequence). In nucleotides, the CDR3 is TGTGCCAGTTTGTGGGGGGGCACTGAAGCTTTCTTT. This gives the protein CASLWGGTEAFF. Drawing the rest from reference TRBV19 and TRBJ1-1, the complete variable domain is DGGITQSPKYLFRKEGQNVTLSCEQNLNHDAMYWYRQDPGQGLRLIYYSQIVNDFQKGDIAEGYSVSREKKESFPLTVTSAQKNPTAFYLCASLWGGTEAFFGQGTRLTVV.

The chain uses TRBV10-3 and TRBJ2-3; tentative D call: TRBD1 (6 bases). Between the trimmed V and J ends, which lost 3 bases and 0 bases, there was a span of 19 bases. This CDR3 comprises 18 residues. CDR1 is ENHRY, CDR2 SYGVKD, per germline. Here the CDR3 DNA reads TGTGCCATCAGTGATTCCGAGGACAGAGGCTGTAGCACAGATACGCAGTATTTT. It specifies CAISDSEDRGCSTDTQYF.

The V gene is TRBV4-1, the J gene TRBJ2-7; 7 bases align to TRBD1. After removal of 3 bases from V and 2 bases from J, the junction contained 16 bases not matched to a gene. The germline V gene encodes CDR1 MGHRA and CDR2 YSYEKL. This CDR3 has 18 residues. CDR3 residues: CASSHRSGTAERPYEQYF. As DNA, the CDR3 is TGCGCCAGCAGCCACCGTTCGGGGACAGCCGAACGACCCTACGAGCAGTACTTC.